This section outlines one T cell receptor (beta chain) sequence together with its context. Antigen specificity is unknown. A junction boundary mismatches the germline segment, possibly from a read error. This record comes from a study of memory B cells and T cells in multiple sclerosis. Sequencing was performed with immunoSEQ multiplex PCR; in TCRdb, only in-frame clones are kept and a portion is missing. The sample comprises roughly 30,000 clones, around 88% of which are singletons, and under 3.5% rests with the top ten. Study-level points and caveats: Normalization was needed because clone-set size differences affected shared clonotype counts.

This CDR3 is 15 amino acids long. Looked up from germline, CDR1 is SGHAT and CDR2 is FQDESV (reference sequence). Stimulus-free culture yielded autoproliferating CFSE-dim and non-proliferating CFSE-high T cells, each sequenced separately. Cultures began with approximately 52 million CFSE-labeled PBMCs, unstimulated for roughly seven days, with replicate wells pooled. PBMCs were labeled with approximately 0.55 uM CFSE and cultured without exogenous stimuli. This sequence joins TRBV11-1 and TRBJ1-6; D is unclear. The receptor's source is a human donor with multiple sclerosis. The sample consisted of PBMCs from blood kept in culture. CDR3 DNA sequence: TGTGCCAGCGGCTTAGACTTGTCTACAAATTCACCCCTCCACTTT. It specifies CASGLDLSTNSPLHF.